These T cell receptor beta chains were read from a single sample in a study of shared clonotypes between healthy human individuals. Measured with immunoSEQ multiplex PCR; TCRdb has only the in-frame clones, and not every one. The data hold a few hundred thousand clones, with about 96% observed a single time. Sample: memory CD8+ T cells sorted from blood. These receptors were taken from a man aged 25 to 40 in good health. The CDR3 runs from the conserved cysteine through the conserved F or W. The order of the fields is clone size, D gene, J gene, V gene, CDR3 protein, CDR3 DNA. The D gene is left open where the match is weak. For some rows the clone size is stated as once, few or many, or as a class when expanded; others skip it.

size: .; D: .; J: TRBJ2-1; V: TRBV7-9; CDR3: CASSLRGSSYNEQFF; DNA: TGTGCCAGCAGCTTAAGGGGAAGCTCCTACAATGAGCAGTTCTTC
size: .; D: TRBD1; J: TRBJ2-7; V: TRBV5-1; CDR3: CASSFVQGVEQYF; DNA: TGCGCCAGCAGCTTTGTTCAGGGGGTAGAGCAGTACTTC
size: .; D: TRBD2; J: TRBJ2-7; V: TRBV28; CDR3: CASSPWDYLDSYEQYF; DNA: TGTGCCAGCAGTCCCTGGGACTACCTGGACTCCTACGAGCAGTACTTC
size: .; D: TRBD2; J: TRBJ2-3; V: TRBV6-1; CDR3: CASSVTSGRTDTQYF; DNA: TGTGCCAGCAGTGTTACTAGCGGACGCACAGATACGCAGTATTTT
size: .; D: .; J: TRBJ1-2; V: TRBV28; CDR3: CASSLNRVGGYTF; DNA: TGTGCCAGCAGTTTGAACAGGGTCGGTGGCTACACCTTC
size: .; D: .; J: TRBJ2-7; V: TRBV7-9; CDR3: CASSLTDTYEQYF; DNA: TGTGCCAGCAGCTTGACAGATACCTACGAGCAGTACTTC
size: once; D: .; J: TRBJ2-3; V: TRBV28; CDR3: CASSLFQGLTDTQYF; DNA: TGTGCCAGCAGTTTATTTCAGGGACTCACAGATACGCAGTATTTT
size: .; D: TRBD2; J: TRBJ2-3; V: TRBV4-1; CDR3: CASSRLPLAFSDTQYF; DNA: TGCGCCAGCAGCCGACTCCCACTAGCGTTCTCAGATACGCAGTATTTT
size: .; D: TRBD1; J: TRBJ2-5; V: TRBV6-5; CDR3: CASSSITGGQGETQYF; DNA: TGTGCCAGCAGTTCCATAACAGGGGGCCAAGGAGAGACCCAGTACTTC
size: .; D: .; J: TRBJ1-5; V: TRBV10-1; CDR3: CASSDSNQPQHF; DNA: TGCGCCAGCAGCGATAGCAATCAGCCCCAGCATTTT
size: .; D: TRBD2; J: TRBJ2-5; V: TRBV27; CDR3: CASSLSPHTSGPFQETQYF; DNA: TGTGCCAGCAGTTTAAGTCCCCACACTAGCGGCCCGTTCCAAGAGACCCAGTACTTC
size: .; D: .; J: TRBJ2-1; V: TRBV30; CDR3: CAWSLQGHEQFF; DNA: TGTGCCTGGAGTCTCCAGGGCCATGAGCAGTTCTTC
size: .; D: .; J: TRBJ2-7; V: TRBV2; CDR3: CASSDQGYEQYF; DNA: TGTGCCAGCAGTGACCAGGGGTACGAGCAGTACTTC
size: .; D: TRBD2; J: TRBJ2-1; V: TRBV29-1; CDR3: CSVEALLAGPYNEQFF; DNA: TGCAGCGTTGAAGCTCTACTAGCGGGACCCTACAATGAGCAGTTCTTC
size: .; D: .; J: TRBJ2-3; V: TRBV7-6; CDR3: CASSLAPVRFRGSSTDTQYF; DNA: TGTGCCAGCAGCTTAGCGCCAGTAAGGTTTAGGGGGAGCTCCACAGATACGCAGTATTTT
size: .; D: TRBD2; J: TRBJ2-7; V: TRBV27; CDR3: CASRREEPYEQYF; DNA: TGTGCCAGCAGGCGGGAGGAACCCTACGAGCAGTACTTC
size: .; D: .; J: TRBJ1-3; V: TRBV6-6; CDR3: CASSYPRGPGGNTIYF; DNA: TGTGCCAGCAGTTACCCCCGGGGGCCTGGTGGAAACACCATATATTTT
size: .; D: .; J: TRBJ2-7; V: TRBV6-1; CDR3: CASSERGGVQYF; DNA: TGTGCCAGCAGTGAAAGGGGGGGGGTGCAGTACTTC
size: .; D: .; J: TRBJ2-5; V: TRBV4-1; CDR3: CASSQVGPRIQETQYF; DNA: TGCGCCAGCAGCCAAGTCGGCCCACGAATCCAAGAGACCCAGTACTTC
size: .; D: .; J: TRBJ2-7; V: TRBV7-8; CDR3: CASSLFQTYEQYF; DNA: TGTGCCAGCAGCTTATTTCAGACCTACGAGCAGTACTTC
size: .; D: TRBD2; J: TRBJ2-7; V: TRBV25-1; CDR3: CASSDVREVSYEQYF; DNA: TGTGCCAGCAGTGATGTGCGGGAGGTCTCCTACGAGCAGTACTTC
size: .; D: .; J: TRBJ2-5; V: TRBV29-1; CDR3: CSVERREQETQYF; DNA: TGCAGCGTTGAACGCAGGGAGCAAGAGACCCAGTACTTC
size: .; D: TRBD2; J: TRBJ2-1; V: TRBV5-1; CDR3: CASSPLDTTSGSDEQFF; DNA: TGCGCCAGCAGCCCCCTGGACACGACTAGCGGGAGCGATGAGCAGTTCTTC
size: .; D: TRBD2; J: TRBJ2-3; V: TRBV25-1; CDR3: CASSDRGGTQYF; DNA: TGTGCCAGCAGTGACCGCGGGGGTACGCAGTATTTT
size: .; D: .; J: TRBJ1-4; V: TRBV2; CDR3: CASSEQGSPNEKLFF; DNA: TGTGCCAGCAGTGAACAGGGCAGCCCAAATGAAAAACTGTTTTTT
size: .; D: TRBD2; J: TRBJ2-7; V: TRBV5-1; CDR3: CASSLAGGAYEQYF; DNA: TGCGCCAGCAGCTTGGCTGGGGGGGCCTACGAGCAGTACTTC
size: once; D: .; J: TRBJ1-3; V: TRBV2; CDR3: CASYSGNTIYF; DNA: TGTGCCAGCTACTCTGGAAACACCATATATTTT
size: .; D: TRBD2; J: TRBJ2-1; V: TRBV30; CDR3: CAWSVAGVYNEQFF; DNA: TGTGCCTGGAGTGTAGCGGGAGTTTACAATGAGCAGTTCTTC
size: .; D: .; J: TRBJ2-6; V: TRBV19; CDR3: CASNTWKAGANVLTF; DNA: TGTGCCAGTAACACTTGGAAAGCTGGGGCCAACGTCCTGACTTTC
size: once; D: .; J: TRBJ2-6; V: TRBV28; CDR3: CASTPRGIPANVLTF; DNA: TGTGCCAGCACGCCACGGGGGATTCCGGCCAACGTCCTGACTTTC
size: .; D: TRBD1; J: TRBJ1-4; V: TRBV9; CDR3: CASSVDISGTGVEKLFF; DNA: TGTGCCAGCAGCGTAGACATTTCCGGGACAGGGGTTGAAAAACTGTTTTTT
size: .; D: .; J: TRBJ2-5; V: TRBV15; CDR3: CATSRYPSGLQETQYF; DNA: TGTGCCACCAGCAGATACCCCTCGGGTTTACAAGAGACCCAGTACTTC
size: .; D: TRBD2; J: TRBJ2-1; V: TRBV18; CDR3: CASSPGLAGPYNEQFF; DNA: TGTGCCAGCTCACCAGGACTAGCGGGACCCTACAATGAGCAGTTCTTC
size: .; D: .; J: TRBJ2-2; V: TRBV4-1; CDR3: CASSLALTGELFF; DNA: TGCGCCAGCAGCCTGGCCCTCACCGGGGAGCTGTTTTTT
size: .; D: TRBD2; J: TRBJ2-7; V: TRBV18; CDR3: CASSPGTSGRVGYEQYF; DNA: TGTGCCAGCTCACCAGGGACTAGCGGGAGAGTAGGGTACGAGCAGTACTTC
size: .; D: .; J: TRBJ2-7; V: TRBV15; CDR3: CATSRPGHHYEQYF; DNA: TGTGCCACCAGCAGACCGGGACACCACTACGAGCAGTACTTC
size: .; D: .; J: TRBJ1-1; V: TRBV2; CDR3: CASSVGEVTEAFF; DNA: TGTGCCAGCAGTGTTGGGGAGGTCACTGAAGCTTTCTTT